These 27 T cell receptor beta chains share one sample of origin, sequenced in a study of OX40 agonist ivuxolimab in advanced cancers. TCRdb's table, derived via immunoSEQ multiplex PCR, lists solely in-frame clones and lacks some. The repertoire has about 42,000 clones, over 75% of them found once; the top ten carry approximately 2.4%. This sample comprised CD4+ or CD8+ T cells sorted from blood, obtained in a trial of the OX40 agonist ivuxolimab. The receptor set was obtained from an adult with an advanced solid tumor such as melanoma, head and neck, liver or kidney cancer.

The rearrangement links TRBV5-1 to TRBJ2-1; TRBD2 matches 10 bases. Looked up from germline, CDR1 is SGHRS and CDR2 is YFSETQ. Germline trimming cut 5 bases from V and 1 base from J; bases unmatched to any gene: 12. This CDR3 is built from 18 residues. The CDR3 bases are TGCGCCAGCAGACCCGGAACTCTAGCGGGAGATTCCTACAATGAGCAGTTCTTC. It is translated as CASRPGTLAGDSYNEQFF.

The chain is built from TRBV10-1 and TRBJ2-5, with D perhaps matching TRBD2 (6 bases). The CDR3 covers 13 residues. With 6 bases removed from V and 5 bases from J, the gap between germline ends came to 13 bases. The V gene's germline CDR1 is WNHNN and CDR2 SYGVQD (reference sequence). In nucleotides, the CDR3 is TGCGCCAGCAGCAAGACTAGGGCCGAGACCCAGTACTTC. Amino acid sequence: CASSKTRAETQYF.

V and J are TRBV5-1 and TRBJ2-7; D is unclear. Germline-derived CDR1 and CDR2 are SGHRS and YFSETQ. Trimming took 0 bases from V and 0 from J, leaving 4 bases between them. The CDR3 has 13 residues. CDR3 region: CASSLDVSYEQYF. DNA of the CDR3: TGCGCCAGCAGCTTGGACGTCTCCTACGAGCAGTACTTC.

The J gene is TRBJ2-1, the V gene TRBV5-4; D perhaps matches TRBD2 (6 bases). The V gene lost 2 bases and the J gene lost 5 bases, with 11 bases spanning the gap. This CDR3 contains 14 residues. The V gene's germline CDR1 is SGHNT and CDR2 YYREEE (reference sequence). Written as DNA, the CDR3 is TGTGCCAGCAGCTTACGGAGGGCCAACAATGAGCAGTTCTTC. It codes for CASSLRRANNEQFF.

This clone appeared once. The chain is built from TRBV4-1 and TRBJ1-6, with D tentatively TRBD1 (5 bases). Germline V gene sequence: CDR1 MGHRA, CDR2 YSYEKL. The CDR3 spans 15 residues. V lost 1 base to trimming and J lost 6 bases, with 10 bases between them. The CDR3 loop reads CASSQGRDFNSPLHF. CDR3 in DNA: TGCGCCAGCAGCCAAGGCAGGGATTTTAATTCACCCCTCCACTTT.

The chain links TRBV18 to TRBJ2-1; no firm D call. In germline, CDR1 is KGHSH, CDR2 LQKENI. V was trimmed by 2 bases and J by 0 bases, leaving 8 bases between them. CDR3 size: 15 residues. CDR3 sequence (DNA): TGTGCCAGCTCACCATCAGGAGACTCCTACAATGAGCAGTTCTTC. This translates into CASSPSGDSYNEQFF. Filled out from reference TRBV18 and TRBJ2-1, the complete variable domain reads NAGVMQNPRHLVRRRGQEARLRCSPMKGHSHVYWYRQLPEEGLKFMVYLQKENIIDESGMPKERFSAEFPKEGPSILRIQQVVRGDSAAYFCASSPSGDSYNEQFFGPGTRLTVL.

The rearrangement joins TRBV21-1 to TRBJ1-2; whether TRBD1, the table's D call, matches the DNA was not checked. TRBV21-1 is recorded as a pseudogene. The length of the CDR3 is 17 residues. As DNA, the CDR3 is TGTGCCAGCAGCAAAAGGTCAGGGGCCTCCTCTAACTATGGCTACACCTTC. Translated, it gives CASSKRSGASSNYGYTF.

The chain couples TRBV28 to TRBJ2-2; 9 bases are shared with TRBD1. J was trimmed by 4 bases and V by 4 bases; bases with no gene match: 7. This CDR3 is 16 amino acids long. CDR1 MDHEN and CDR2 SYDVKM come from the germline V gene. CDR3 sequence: CASSYMTGGSTGELFF. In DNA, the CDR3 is TGTGCCAGCAGTTACATGACAGGGGGTAGCACCGGGGAGCTGTTTTTT.

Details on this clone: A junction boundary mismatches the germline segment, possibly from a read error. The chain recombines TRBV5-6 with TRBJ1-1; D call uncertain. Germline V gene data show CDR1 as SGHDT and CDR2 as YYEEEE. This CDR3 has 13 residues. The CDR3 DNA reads TGTGCCAGCAGCGTCACAGTGAACATTGAAGCTTTCTTT. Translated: CASSVTVNIEAFF.

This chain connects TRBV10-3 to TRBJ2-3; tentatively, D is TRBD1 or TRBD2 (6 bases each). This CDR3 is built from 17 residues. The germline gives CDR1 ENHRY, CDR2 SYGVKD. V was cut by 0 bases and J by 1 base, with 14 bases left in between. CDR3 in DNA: TGTGCCATCAGTGAGTCGAGGGGGGCGAGGGGCACAGATACGCAGTATTTT. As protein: CAISESRGARGTDTQYF.

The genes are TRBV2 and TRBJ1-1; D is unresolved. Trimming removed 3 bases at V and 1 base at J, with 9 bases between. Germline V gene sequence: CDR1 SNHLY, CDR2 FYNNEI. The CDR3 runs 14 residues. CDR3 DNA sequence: TGTGCCAGCAGTGAGATAACAGCGAACACTGAAGCTTTCTTT. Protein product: CASSEITANTEAFF.

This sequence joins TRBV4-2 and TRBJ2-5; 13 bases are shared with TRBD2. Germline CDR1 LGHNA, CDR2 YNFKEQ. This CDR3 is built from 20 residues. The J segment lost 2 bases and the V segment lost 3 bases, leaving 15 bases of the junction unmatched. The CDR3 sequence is CASSQNPGTSGTLPQETQYF. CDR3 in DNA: TGTGCCAGCAGCCAGAATCCCGGGACTAGCGGGACGTTACCGCAAGAGACCCAGTACTTC.

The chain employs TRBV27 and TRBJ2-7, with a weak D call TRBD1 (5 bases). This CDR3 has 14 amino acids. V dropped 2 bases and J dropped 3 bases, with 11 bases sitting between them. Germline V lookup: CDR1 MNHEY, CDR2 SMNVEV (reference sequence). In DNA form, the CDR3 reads TGTGCCAGCAGTTTAAGTCCGGACAACTACGAGCAGTACTTC. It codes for CASSLSPDNYEQYF.

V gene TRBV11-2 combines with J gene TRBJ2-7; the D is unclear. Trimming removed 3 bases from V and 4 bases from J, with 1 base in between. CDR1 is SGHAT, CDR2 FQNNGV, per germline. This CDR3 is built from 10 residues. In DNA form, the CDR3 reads TGTGCCAGCAGCTTTTACGAGCAGTACGTC. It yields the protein CASSFYEQYV.

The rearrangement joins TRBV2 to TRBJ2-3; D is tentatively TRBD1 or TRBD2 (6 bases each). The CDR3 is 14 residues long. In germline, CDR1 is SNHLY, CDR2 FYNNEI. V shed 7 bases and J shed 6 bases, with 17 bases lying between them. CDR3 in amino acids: CASTLTGGQDTQYF. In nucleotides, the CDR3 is TGTGCCAGCACCCTGACCGGGGGCCAGGATACGCAGTATTTT. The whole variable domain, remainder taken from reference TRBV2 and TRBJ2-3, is EPEVTQTPSHQVTQMGQEVILRCVPISNHLYFYWYRQILGQKVEFLVSFYNNEISEKSEIFDDQFSVERPDGSNFTLKIRSTKLEDSAMYFCASTLTGGQDTQYFGPGTRLTVL.

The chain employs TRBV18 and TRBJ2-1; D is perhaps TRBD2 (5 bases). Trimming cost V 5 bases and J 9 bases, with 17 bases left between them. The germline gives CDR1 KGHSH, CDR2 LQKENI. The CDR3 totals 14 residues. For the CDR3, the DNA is TGTGCCAGCTCAACTAGGAGATTGGATGCTGAGCAGTTCTTC. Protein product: CASSTRRLDAEQFF.

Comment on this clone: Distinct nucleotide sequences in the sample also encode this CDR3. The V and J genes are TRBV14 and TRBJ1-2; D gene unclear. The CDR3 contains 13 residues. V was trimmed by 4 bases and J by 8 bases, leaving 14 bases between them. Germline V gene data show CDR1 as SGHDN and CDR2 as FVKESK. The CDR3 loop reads CASSPTRLGGYTF. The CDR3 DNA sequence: TGTGCCAGCAGCCCGACCCGGCTTGGGGGCTACACCTTC.

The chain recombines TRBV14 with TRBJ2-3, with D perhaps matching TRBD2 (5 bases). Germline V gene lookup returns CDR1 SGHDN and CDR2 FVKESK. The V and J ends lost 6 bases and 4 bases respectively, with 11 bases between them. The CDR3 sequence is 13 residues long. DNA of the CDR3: TGTGCCAGCAGTGTTACGGGATCAGATACGCAGTATTTT. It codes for CASSVTGSDTQYF.

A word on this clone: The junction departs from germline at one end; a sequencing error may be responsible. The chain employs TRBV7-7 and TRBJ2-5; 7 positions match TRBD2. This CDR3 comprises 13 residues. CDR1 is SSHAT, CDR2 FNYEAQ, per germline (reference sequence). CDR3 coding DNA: TGTGCTAGCAGCGTCCGGGAGGCAGAGACCCAGTACTTC. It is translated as CASSVREAETQYF.

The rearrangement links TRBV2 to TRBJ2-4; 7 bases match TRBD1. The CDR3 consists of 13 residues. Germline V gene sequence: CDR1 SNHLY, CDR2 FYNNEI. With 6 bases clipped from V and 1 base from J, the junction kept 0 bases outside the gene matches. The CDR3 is CASRGQAKNIQYF. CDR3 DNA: TGTGCCAGCAGGGGACAGGCCAAAAACATTCAGTACTTC. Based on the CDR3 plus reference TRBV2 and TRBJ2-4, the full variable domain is EPEVTQTPSHQVTQMGQEVILRCVPISNHLYFYWYRQILGQKVEFLVSFYNNEISEKSEIFDDQFSVERPDGSNFTLKIRSTKLEDSAMYFCASRGQAKNIQYFGAGTRLSVL.

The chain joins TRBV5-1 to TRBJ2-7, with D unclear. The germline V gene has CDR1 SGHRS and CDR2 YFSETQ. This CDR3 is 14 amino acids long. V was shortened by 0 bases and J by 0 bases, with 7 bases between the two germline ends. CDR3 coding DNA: TGCGCCAGCAGCTTGGACCCCTCCTCCTACGAGCAGTACGTC. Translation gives CASSLDPSSYEQYV.

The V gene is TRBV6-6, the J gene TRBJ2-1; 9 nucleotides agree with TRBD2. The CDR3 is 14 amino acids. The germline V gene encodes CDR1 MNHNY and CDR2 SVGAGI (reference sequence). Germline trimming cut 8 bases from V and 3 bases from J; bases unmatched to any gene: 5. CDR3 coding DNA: TGTGCCAGCTCCATAGCGGGAGTCTACAATGAGCAGTTCTTC. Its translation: CASSIAGVYNEQFF.

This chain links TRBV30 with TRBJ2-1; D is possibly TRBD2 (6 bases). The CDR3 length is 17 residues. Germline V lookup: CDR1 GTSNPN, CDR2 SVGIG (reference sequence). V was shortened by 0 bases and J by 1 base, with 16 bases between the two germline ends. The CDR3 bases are TGTGCCTGGAGTGTAAGGTGGCCTAGCGCGTCCTACAATGAGCAGTTCTTC. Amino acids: CAWSVRWPSASYNEQFF.

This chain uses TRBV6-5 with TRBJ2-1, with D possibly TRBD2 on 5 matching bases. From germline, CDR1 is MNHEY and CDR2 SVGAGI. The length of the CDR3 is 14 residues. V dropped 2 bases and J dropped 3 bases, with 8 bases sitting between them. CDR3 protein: CASSYGLNYNEQFF. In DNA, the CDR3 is TGTGCCAGCAGTTACGGACTGAACTACAATGAGCAGTTCTTC.

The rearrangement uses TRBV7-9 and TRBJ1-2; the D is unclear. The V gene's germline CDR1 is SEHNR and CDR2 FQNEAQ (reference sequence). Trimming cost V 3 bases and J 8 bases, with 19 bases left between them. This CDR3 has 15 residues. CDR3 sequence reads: CASSFLTGGSGGYTF. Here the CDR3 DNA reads TGTGCCAGCAGCTTTTTGACGGGAGGGAGTGGAGGCTACACCTTC.

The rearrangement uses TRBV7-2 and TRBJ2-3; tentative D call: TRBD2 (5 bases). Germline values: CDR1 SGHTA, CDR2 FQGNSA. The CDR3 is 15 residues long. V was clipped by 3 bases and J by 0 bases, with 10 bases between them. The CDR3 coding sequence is TGTGCCAGCAGCTTTAAGCGGTCTAGCACAGATACGCAGTATTTT. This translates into CASSFKRSSTDTQYF.

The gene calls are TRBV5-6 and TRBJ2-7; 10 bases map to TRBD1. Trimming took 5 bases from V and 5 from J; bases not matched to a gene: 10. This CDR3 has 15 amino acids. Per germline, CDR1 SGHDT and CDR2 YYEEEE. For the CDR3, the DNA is TGTGCCAGCAGAGCGACAGGGGGCATCATCCACGAGCAGTACGTC. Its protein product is CASRATGGIIHEQYV.